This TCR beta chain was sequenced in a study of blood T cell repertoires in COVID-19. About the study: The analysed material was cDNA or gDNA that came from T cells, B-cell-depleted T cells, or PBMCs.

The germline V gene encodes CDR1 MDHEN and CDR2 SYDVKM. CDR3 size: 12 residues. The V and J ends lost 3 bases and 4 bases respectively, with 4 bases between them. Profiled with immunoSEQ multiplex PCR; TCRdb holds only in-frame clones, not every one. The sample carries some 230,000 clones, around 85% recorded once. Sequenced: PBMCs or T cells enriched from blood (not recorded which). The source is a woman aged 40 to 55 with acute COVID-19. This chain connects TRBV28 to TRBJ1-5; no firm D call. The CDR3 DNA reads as TGTGCCAGCAGTTTTTCGAATCAGCCCCAGCATTTT. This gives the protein CASSFSNQPQHF.